The present T cell receptor (beta chain) was sequenced within a study of PD-L1 blockade in urothelial cancer. The overall study: Analysis of the blood was performed 3 weeks (second dose) and 6 weeks after treatment start. Blood yielded a median of 141,255 T cells per sample. Study conclusions and caveats: Better survival was forecast by a pretreatment blood TCR clonality below the median.

Comments on this clone: Its specificity is not known.

TCRdb's table, derived via immunoSEQ multiplex PCR, lists solely in-frame clones and lacks some. The data show roughly 87,000 clones, around 90% seen once. The V gene end was trimmed by 3 bases and the J gene end by 6 bases; junction bases not matched to a gene: 7. The CDR3 is made up of 13 amino acids. Germline V CDR1 and CDR2: SQVTM, ANQGSEA. The TCR comes from a woman between 65 and 79 years old with urothelial cancer. This sample comprised PBMCs, obtained around atezolizumab (anti-PD-L1) treatment. The chain links TRBV29-1 to TRBJ1-1, with 7 nucleotides matching TRBD1. The CDR3 sequence is CSVEVGGGSEAFF. The CDR3 bases are TGCAGCGTTGAGGTAGGGGGCGGCTCTGAAGCTTTCTTT.